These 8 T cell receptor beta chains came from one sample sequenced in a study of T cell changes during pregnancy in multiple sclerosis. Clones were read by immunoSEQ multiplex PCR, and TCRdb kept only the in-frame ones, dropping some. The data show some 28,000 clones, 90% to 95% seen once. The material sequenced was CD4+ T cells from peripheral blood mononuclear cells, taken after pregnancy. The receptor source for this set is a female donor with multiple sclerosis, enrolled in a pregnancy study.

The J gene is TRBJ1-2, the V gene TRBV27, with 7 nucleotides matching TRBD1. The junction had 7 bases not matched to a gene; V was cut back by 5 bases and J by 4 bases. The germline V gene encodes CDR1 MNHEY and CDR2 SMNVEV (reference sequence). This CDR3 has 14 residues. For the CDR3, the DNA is TGTGCCAGCAGTCCCCGCCGGGACAGCTATGGCTACACCTTC. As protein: CASSPRRDSYGYTF.

As DNA, the CDR3 is TGTGCCAGCAGTTACTCGACGGGGACAAACACAGATACGCAGTATTTT. As protein: CASSYSTGTNTDTQYF. The V and J genes are TRBV6-5 and TRBJ2-3; tentative D call: TRBD1 (6 bases). The germline V and J ends were trimmed by 0 bases and 2 bases, with 12 bases remaining between them. The CDR3 totals 16 residues. The germline V gene has CDR1 MNHEY and CDR2 SVGAGI.

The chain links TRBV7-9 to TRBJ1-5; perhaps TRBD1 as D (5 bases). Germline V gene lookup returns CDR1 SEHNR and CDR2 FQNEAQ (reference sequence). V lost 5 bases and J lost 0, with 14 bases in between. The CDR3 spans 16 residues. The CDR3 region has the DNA TGTGCCAGCAGCCTTCGGACGACAGATAGCAATCAGCCCCAGCATTTT. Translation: CASSLRTTDSNQPQHF.

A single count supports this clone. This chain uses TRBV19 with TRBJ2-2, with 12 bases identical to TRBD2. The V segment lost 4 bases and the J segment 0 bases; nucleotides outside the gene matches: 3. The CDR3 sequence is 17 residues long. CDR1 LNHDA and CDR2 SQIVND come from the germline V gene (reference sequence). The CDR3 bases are TGTGCCAGTAGTACACTAGCGGGAGGCGCGAACACCGGGGAGCTGTTTTTT. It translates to CASSTLAGGANTGELFF.

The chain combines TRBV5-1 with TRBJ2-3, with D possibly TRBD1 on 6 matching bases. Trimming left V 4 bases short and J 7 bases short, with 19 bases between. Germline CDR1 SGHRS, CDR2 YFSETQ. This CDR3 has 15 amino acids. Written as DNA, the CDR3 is TGCGCCAGCAGCGGACAAGGACAGTCGGTTAATACGCAGTATTTT. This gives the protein CASSGQGQSVNTQYF.

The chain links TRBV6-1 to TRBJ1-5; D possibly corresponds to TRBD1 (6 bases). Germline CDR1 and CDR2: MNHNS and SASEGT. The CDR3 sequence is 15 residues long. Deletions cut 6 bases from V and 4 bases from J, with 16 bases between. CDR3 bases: TGTGCCAGCAGACAGGGAGCAGGTGGGAATCAGCCCCAGCATTTT. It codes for CASRQGAGGNQPQHF.

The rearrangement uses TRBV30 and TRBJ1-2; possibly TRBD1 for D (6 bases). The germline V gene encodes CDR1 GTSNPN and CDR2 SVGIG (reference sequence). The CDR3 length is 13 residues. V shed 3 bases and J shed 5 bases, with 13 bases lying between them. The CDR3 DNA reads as TGTGCCTGGAGAGGGACACAGTCATATGGCTACACCTTC. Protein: CAWRGTQSYGYTF.

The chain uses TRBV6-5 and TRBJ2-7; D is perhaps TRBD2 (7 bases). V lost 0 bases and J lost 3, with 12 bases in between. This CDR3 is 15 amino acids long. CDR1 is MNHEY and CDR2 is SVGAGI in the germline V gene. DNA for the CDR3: TGTGCCAGCAGTTACTCGGGGGGGCTTGGCTACGAGCAGTACTTC. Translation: CASSYSGGLGYEQYF.